These T cell receptor beta chains were read from a single sample in a study of monozygotic twins with cystic fibrosis. Using immunoSEQ multiplex PCR, the repertoire was profiled, and TCRdb retains in-frame clones only, with some absent. The sample has tens of thousands of clones; 85% to 95% are singletons. Sequenced material: blood. These receptors all come from a boy younger than 10 with cystic fibrosis. The CDR3 runs from the conserved cysteine through the conserved F or W. D genes are given only for firm matches. Only some rows state a clone size, as once, few, many or a class for expanded clones.

v_gene	j_gene	abundance	d_gene	len	CDR3aa	CDR3nt
TRBV6-6	TRBJ2-1	.	TRBD2	14	CASRQLLAVNEQFF	TGTGCCAGCAGGCAACTACTAGCGGTTAATGAGCAGTTCTTC
TRBV6-6	TRBJ1-1	.	.	15	CASSSSDRRNTEAFF	TGTGCCAGCAGTTCCTCGGACAGACGGAACACTGAAGCTTTCTTT
TRBV6-5	TRBJ1-1	.	TRBD1	13	CASRNRGYTEAFF	TGTGCCAGCAGAAACAGGGGATACACTGAAGCTTTCTTT
TRBV6-1	TRBJ2-7	.	.	13	CASTPQSSYEQYF	TGTGCCAGCACGCCTCAGAGCTCCTACGAGCAGTACTTC
TRBV5-6	TRBJ1-6	.	.	12	CASSLADSPLHF	TGTGCCAGCAGCTTGGCGGATTCACCCCTCCACTTT
TRBV18	TRBJ2-1	.	.	23	CASSPPSQGRGVGLVSVTDEQFF	TGTGCCAGCTCACCACCGTCGCAGGGGCGCGGCGTCGGCCTAGTCTCAGTTACCGATGAGCAGTTCTTC
TRBV19	TRBJ1-1	.	.	13	CASRGPPGFEAFF	TGTGCCAGTAGAGGACCACCGGGGTTTGAAGCTTTCTTT
TRBV7-2	TRBJ2-7	.	TRBD2	16	CASSLVPWRGVYEQYF	TGTGCCAGCAGCTTAGTACCCTGGCGGGGGGTTTACGAGCAGTACTTC
TRBV9	TRBJ1-1	.	.	15	CASSVVSYGNTEAFF	TGTGCCAGCAGCGTGGTATCTTACGGGAACACTGAAGCTTTCTTT
TRBV19	TRBJ1-1	.	TRBD1	15	CASSMVEGANTEAFF	TGTGCCAGTAGTATGGTAGAGGGGGCCAACACTGAAGCTTTCTTT
TRBV7-9	TRBJ1-2	.	.	15	CASSQPGSSNYGYTF	TGTGCCAGCAGCCAGCCTGGCAGTTCTAACTATGGCTACACCTTC
TRBV6-6	TRBJ2-7	once	.	16	CASSLALGRSSYEQYF	TGTGCCAGCAGCTTAGCGCTGGGTCGTTCCTCCTACGAGCAGTACTTC
TRBV29-1	TRBJ1-1	.	.	14	CSVERSRTNTEAFF	TGCAGCGTTGAAAGGTCACGGACGAACACTGAAGCTTTCTTT
TRBV5-1	TRBJ2-7	.	.	15	CASSLGGASSYEQYF	TGCGCCAGCAGCTTGGGTGGGGCTTCCTCCTACGAGCAGTACTTC
TRBV7-9	TRBJ2-2	.	.	14	CASSSTGNTGELFF	TGTGCCAGCAGCTCGACAGGGAACACCGGGGAGCTGTTTTTT
TRBV11-3	TRBJ2-2	.	.	15	CASSSRDTITGELFF	TGTGCCAGCAGCTCCCGGGACACGATCACCGGGGAGCTGTTTTTT
TRBV6-1	TRBJ2-7	.	TRBD2	15	CASSAASGGRAEQYF	TGTGCCAGCAGTGCCGCTAGCGGGGGGAGGGCCGAGCAGTACTTC
TRBV14	TRBJ2-7	.	.	14	CASSQAKVSYEQYF	TGTGCCAGCAGCCAAGCAAAAGTATCCTACGAGCAGTACTTC
TRBV6-5	TRBJ2-2	.	.	14	CASSGTTNTGELFF	TGTGCCAGCAGTGGGACGACGAACACCGGGGAGCTGTTTTTT
TRBV19	TRBJ2-7	.	.	15	CASSNQGRYAYEQYF	TGTGCCAGTAGTAATCAGGGAAGGTACGCCTACGAGCAGTACTTC
TRBV4-3	TRBJ1-2	once	TRBD1	17	CASSQVRTGGILAGYTF	TGCGCCAGCAGCCAAGTCCGAACAGGGGGTATTCTGGCTGGCTACACCTTC
TRBV19	TRBJ2-7	.	.	13	CASSIKWQLEQYF	TGTGCCAGTAGTATTAAATGGCAGCTCGAGCAGTACTTC
TRBV11-2	TRBJ2-5	.	TRBD2	17	CASSLFPSGGARETQYF	TGTGCCAGCAGCTTGTTCCCTAGCGGGGGGGCCCGAGAGACCCAGTACTTC
TRBV27	TRBJ2-1	.	TRBD1	13	CASSSDRGTEQFF	TGTGCCAGCAGCTCCGACAGGGGGACTGAGCAGTTCTTC
TRBV6-6	TRBJ1-1	.	.	14	CASSNQGRDTEAFF	TGTGCCAGCAGTAACCAAGGACGGGACACTGAAGCTTTCTTT
TRBV4-1	TRBJ2-7	.	.	15	CASSQEGLTDYEQYF	TGCGCCAGCAGCCAAGAGGGCCTAACCGACTACGAGCAGTACTTC
TRBV4-3	TRBJ1-2	.	.	14	CASSQDGWRYGYTF	TGCGCCAGCAGCCAAGATGGCTGGAGATATGGCTACACCTTC
TRBV5-5	TRBJ2-7	.	TRBD1	14	CASSPVTGPSEQYF	TGTGCCAGCAGCCCAGTGACAGGGCCTTCCGAGCAGTACTTC
TRBV7-9	TRBJ1-1	.	.	15	CASSSIGKGDTEAFF	TGTGCCAGCAGCTCGATAGGGAAGGGCGACACTGAAGCTTTCTTT
TRBV27	TRBJ2-7	.	TRBD1	14	CASSTGQGSYEQYF	TGTGCCAGCAGTACAGGACAGGGTTCCTACGAGCAGTACTTC
TRBV13	TRBJ1-3	.	.	11	CASSARNTIYF	TGTGCCAGCAGCGCCCGAAACACCATATATTTT
TRBV27	TRBJ1-4	.	.	14	CASSPGPAVEKLFF	TGTGCCAGCAGTCCCGGACCCGCGGTTGAAAAACTGTTTTTT
TRBV10-3	TRBJ2-1	once	TRBD2	15	CAISEWASGDNEQFF	TGTGCCATCAGTGAGTGGGCTAGCGGGGACAATGAGCAGTTCTTC
TRBV29-1	TRBJ1-1	.	.	13	CSVGSGWETEAFF	TGCAGCGTTGGGTCAGGGTGGGAAACTGAAGCTTTCTTT
TRBV5-6	TRBJ2-5	.	.	12	CASSLTEETQYF	TGTGCCAGCAGCTTAACGGAAGAGACCCAGTACTTC
TRBV6-6	TRBJ1-5	.	.	15	CASSSQGVGNQPQHF	TGTGCCAGCAGTTCACAGGGAGTGGGCAATCAGCCCCAGCATTTT
TRBV7-2	TRBJ1-1	.	.	14	CASSLRPGNTEAFF	TGTGCCAGCAGCTTAAGGCCTGGGAACACTGAAGCTTTCTTT
TRBV7-9	TRBJ2-7	.	TRBD1	17	CASSFGGRGRGHYEQYF	TGTGCCAGCAGCTTTGGGGGTCGTGGCAGGGGGCACTACGAGCAGTACTTC
TRBV20-1	TRBJ1-5	.	TRBD1	11	CSADRGGPQHF	TGCAGTGCTGACAGGGGGGGGCCCCAGCATTTT
TRBV19	TRBJ2-7	.	TRBD2	15	CASSMARTSSYEQYF	TGTGCCAGTAGTATGGCCAGGACTAGCTCCTACGAGCAGTACTTC
TRBV5-1	TRBJ1-2	.	.	15	CASSLGDPTNYGYTF	TGCGCCAGCAGCTTGGGGGACCCAACTAACTATGGCTACACCTTC
TRBV7-8	TRBJ1-1	.	.	13	CASSLAKASEAFF	TGTGCCAGCAGCTTAGCGAAGGCGTCTGAAGCTTTCTTT
TRBV11-2	TRBJ1-2	.	.	16	CASSLGPGPQLYGYTF	TGTGCCAGCAGCTTAGGTCCTGGACCGCAACTCTATGGCTACACCTTC
TRBV5-6	TRBJ2-4	.	.	15	CAGHDSFAAKNIQYF	TGTGCCGGCCACGACTCCTTTGCGGCCAAAAACATTCAGTACTTC
TRBV27	TRBJ1-2	.	.	13	CASSPGLDYGYTF	TGTGCCAGCAGCCCAGGACTGGACTATGGCTACACCTTC
TRBV5-1	TRBJ1-1	.	.	14	CASSGGYRESEAFF	TGCGCCAGCAGCGGGGGGTACAGGGAATCTGAAGCTTTCTTT
TRBV6-5	TRBJ1-4	.	.	11	CASLGNEKLFF	TGTGCCAGCTTAGGAAATGAAAAACTGTTTTTT
TRBV18	TRBJ1-2	.	TRBD1	14	CASSPGTGGAGYTF	TGTGCCAGCTCACCGGGGACAGGGGGCGCAGGCTACACCTTC
TRBV5-1	TRBJ2-7	.	.	14	CASSPSWSSYEQYF	TGCGCCAGCAGCCCTTCTTGGAGCTCCTACGAGCAGTACTTC
TRBV5-1	TRBJ1-1	.	.	16	CASTFEPGGKNTEAFF	TGCGCCAGCACCTTTGAACCCGGGGGGAAGAACACTGAAGCTTTCTTT
TRBV6-5	TRBJ2-7	.	.	14	CASSLVSSSYEQYF	TGTGCCAGCAGTCTAGTCAGTAGCTCCTACGAGCAGTACTTC
TRBV7-6	TRBJ2-2	.	.	17	CASSLVSLTGTTGELFF	TGTGCCAGCAGCTTAGTCAGTCTAACAGGGACCACCGGGGAGCTGTTTTTT
TRBV12-5	TRBJ1-1	.	.	14	CASGLPPRDTEAFF	TGTGCTAGTGGTTTGCCGCCTCGGGACACTGAAGCTTTCTTT
TRBV18	TRBJ2-3	.	.	15	CASSRSPGHTDTQYF	TGTGCCAGCTCACGGAGCCCGGGGCACACAGATACGCAGTATTTT
TRBV5-8	TRBJ1-4	.	.	15	CASSLAPGLKEKLFF	TGTGCCAGCAGCTTGGCACCCGGACTCAAAGAAAAACTGTTTTTT
TRBV9	TRBJ2-7	once	TRBD2	15	CASSVGLAGAYEQYF	TGTGCCAGCAGCGTGGGACTAGCGGGGGCCTACGAGCAGTACTTC
TRBV11-3	TRBJ2-7	.	TRBD1	16	CASSLEKTGGSYEQYF	TGTGCCAGCAGCTTAGAAAAGACAGGGGGTTCCTACGAGCAGTACTTC
TRBV7-9	TRBJ1-3	.	.	15	CASSLRQSTGNTIYF	TGTGCCAGCAGCTTACGCCAGAGTACTGGAAACACCATATATTTT
TRBV19	TRBJ1-1	.	.	15	CASSIPTSMNTEAFF	TGTGCCAGTAGTATACCGACATCAATGAACACTGAAGCTTTCTTT